Reported below is one T cell receptor beta chain. Its binding antigen is unknown. The sample holds no much larger clone one base away, and base qualities are not on file. This sample was taken from a study of beta chain features in type 1 diabetes listed by TCRdb under 2018. For the study in its entirety: No differences in mean age, gender distribution, total cell number or subset yield were found between patients and healthy donors. Across all samples, fewer than 110,000,000 sorted cells were examined, and cell number per subset correlated strongly with RNA yield. Naive and central memory subsets were obtained from all 30 or so donors, but regulatory and stem cell-like memory subsets were isolated from only 8 patients and about 8 healthy donors. In the study, recently diagnosed type 1 diabetes patients and matched healthy donors were compared on the TCRB repertoires of their sorted circulating CD4+ T cell subsets.

All of the isolated RNA was reverse transcribed with the High Capacity cDNA Reverse Transcription Kit, so expressed TCRB transcripts were sequenced. Deep immunoSEQ sequencing was applied to naive, central memory and regulatory T cell samples, giving an average of roughly 3.6 million total reads per sample. Sorted cells were lysed in RLT buffer, and RNA was extracted using DNase-treated RNeasy Micro or Mini kits according to cell number. To prevent cross-contamination, each cell subset was processed individually, whereas patient and healthy donor samples were processed jointly. Using the immunoSEQ multiplex PCR, TCRB sequences were amplified from cDNA into 87-bp fragments spanning the CDR3 region. Amplicons were sequenced on the Illumina HiSeq platform. Per the source publication's procedure: PCR bias was corrected computationally using synthetic template baselines, and reads within Hamming distance 2 were collapsed, with unmergeable singletons discarded. By aligning reads against IMGT, V, D and J genes, CDR3 length, and insertions or deletions at six rearrangement sites were assigned. Within each subset, clonotype counts were normalized to the number of sorted cells before true diversity and Gini coefficients were calculated with the tcR R package. Repertoire sharing was quantified using the overlap coefficient calculated on TCRB nucleotide sequences. Here the immuneACCESS table is served through TCRdb, limited to in-frame sequences with V and J called. Missing clones are a known gap in these copies; in checked studies unresolved V genes cover under half, and the rest lacks a known reason. For V, J and clone size, that table is used; D and trimming come from the DNA. In this sample the table shows 150,000 or so clones, about 9.1% of which occur a single time. About 0.6% of the sample is taken by the ten largest.

Each donor gave one peripheral blood draw, averaging about 100 mL, which was collected into heparinised tubes. Using a panel that included CD45RO, CCR7, CD25, CD127, CD95 and CD27, naive, central memory, regulatory and stem cell-like memory CD4+ T cells were sorted on a BD FACSAria II. Purity was above 95% for every sorted population. PBMCs were separated immediately by Lymphoprep density gradient centrifugation and were stained directly, without being cultured. So that batch effects would be minimized, each experiment stained and sorted samples in pairs, pairing one healthy donor with one patient. Broader findings and caveats from the paper: A moderate but significant shortening of TCRB CDR3 length was observed in type 1 diabetes patients in all four CD4+ subsets. Because the HLA sub-analyses included only small numbers of individuals, any influence of HLA type on TCRB rearrangement was left unresolved. Because cDNA rather than genomic DNA was sequenced, highly expressing activated cells could have been over-represented, although no difference in activation and CD3 levels was found between groups. Naive, central memory and regulatory TCRB repertoires appeared to be more alike among patients than among healthy donors. Shorter templates might have been favored by PCR, but patient and control samples were amplified and corrected together, so both groups would have been affected equally by any skew. At VDJ recombination sites, patients with type 1 diabetes made fewer insertions and deleted more nucleotides, a pattern implying thymic rearrangement abnormalities.

Specimen: central memory CD4+ T cells from blood. The sequence was obtained from a woman in her forties in good health.

In nucleotides, the sequence is TGTGCCAGCAGCTTCGGGACTAGCGGGGGGCAAGAGACCCAGTACTTC. It translates as CASSFGTSGGQETQYF. This sequence uses TRBV11-2 and TRBJ2-5, with 15 junctional bases fitting TRBD2. From V the trimming removes 3 bases and from J it removes 2 bases, while the gene matches leave 1 base of the junction unaccounted for. The CDR3 starts with the cysteine, ends with the phenylalanine, and has 16 residues. Of all the DNA, just the CDR3 is kept, 48 bases in frame from base 1. CDR1 SGHAT and CDR2 FQNNGV are derived from the germline V gene.